This T cell receptor beta chain stems from a study of OX40 agonist ivuxolimab in advanced cancers. In the study overall: Each dose-escalation patient presented with hepatocellular carcinoma, melanoma, renal cell or head and neck cancer.

The assay was immunoSEQ multiplex PCR, and TCRdb's table has in-frame clones only and misses some. Seen here are some 68,000 clones, around nine tenths observed once, and the top ten hold approximately 2.1%. Study-wide findings and caveats: CD4+ T cells averaged fewer expanded clones than CD8+ T cells.

The J segment lost 0 bases and the V segment lost 3 bases, leaving 8 bases of the junction unmatched. Looked up from germline, CDR1 is SGHAT and CDR2 is FQNNGV. This CDR3 comprises 17 residues. Autoimmune disease history or systemic immunosuppression disqualified patients. The investigators sampled blood at baseline, at cycle 4 day 1, and at cycle 7 day 1. Turning to this clone: Antigen: not known.

The receptor was isolated from an adult with an advanced solid tumor such as melanoma, head and neck, liver or kidney cancer. The chain is built from TRBV11-2 and TRBJ2-3, with 8 bases lining up with TRBD2. Source: CD4+ or CD8+ T cells sorted from blood, taken in a trial of the OX40 agonist ivuxolimab. The CDR3 region is CASSLGSGATSTDTQYF. The CDR3 bases are TGTGCCAGCAGCTTGGGTAGCGGGGCCACTAGCACAGATACGCAGTATTTT.